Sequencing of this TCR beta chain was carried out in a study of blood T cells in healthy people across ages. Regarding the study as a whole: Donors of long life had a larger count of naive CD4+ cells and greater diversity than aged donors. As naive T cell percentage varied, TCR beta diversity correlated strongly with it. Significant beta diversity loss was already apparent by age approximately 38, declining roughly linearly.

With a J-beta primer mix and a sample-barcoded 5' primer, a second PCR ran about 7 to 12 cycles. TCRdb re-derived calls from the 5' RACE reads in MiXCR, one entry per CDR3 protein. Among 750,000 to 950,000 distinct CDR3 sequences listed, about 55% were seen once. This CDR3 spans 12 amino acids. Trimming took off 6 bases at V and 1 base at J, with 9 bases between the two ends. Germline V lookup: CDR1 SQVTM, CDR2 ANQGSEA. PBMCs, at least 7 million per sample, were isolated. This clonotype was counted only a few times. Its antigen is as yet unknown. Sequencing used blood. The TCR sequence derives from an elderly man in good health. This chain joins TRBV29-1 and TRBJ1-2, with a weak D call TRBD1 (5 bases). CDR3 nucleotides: TGCAGCGTCAGGGAAGATAACTATGGCTACACCTTC. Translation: CSVREDNYGYTF.